This section outlines one T cell receptor (beta chain) sequence together with its context. Its antigen remains unknown. The data were taken from a study of CD4 T cells in relation to SARS-CoV-2 and coronaviruses. Study-level information: ViraFEST: roughly 10-day antigen culture of PBMCs, then TCR beta CDR3 sequencing. The restricting HLA molecule for shared crossreactive spike epitopes was mapped. Points from the study as a whole: About 65% of donors had memory CD4+ clonotypes crossrecognizing SARS-CoV-2 and common cold coronavirus spike.

Per germline, CDR1 MDHEN and CDR2 SYDVKM. The J segment lost 5 bases and the V segment lost 6 bases, leaving 6 bases of the junction unmatched. The CDR3 spans 14 residues. 90,000 to 100,000 naive or memory CD4+ cells were cultured with CEF peptides for about 10 days. Clones were read by immunoSEQ multiplex PCR, and TCRdb kept only the in-frame ones, dropping some. The repertoire consists of about 36,000 clones, with 70% to 85% occurring once and the leading ten covering roughly 21%. This chain links TRBV28 with TRBJ2-1; 8 bases map to TRBD2. Sequencing was performed on memory CD4+ T cells from PBMCs, cultured in vitro. This sequence was found in an adult with COVID-19. The CDR3 DNA is TGTGCCAGCAGACGACTAGCGTTAAACAATGAGCAGTTCTTC. Translated: CASRRLALNNEQFF.